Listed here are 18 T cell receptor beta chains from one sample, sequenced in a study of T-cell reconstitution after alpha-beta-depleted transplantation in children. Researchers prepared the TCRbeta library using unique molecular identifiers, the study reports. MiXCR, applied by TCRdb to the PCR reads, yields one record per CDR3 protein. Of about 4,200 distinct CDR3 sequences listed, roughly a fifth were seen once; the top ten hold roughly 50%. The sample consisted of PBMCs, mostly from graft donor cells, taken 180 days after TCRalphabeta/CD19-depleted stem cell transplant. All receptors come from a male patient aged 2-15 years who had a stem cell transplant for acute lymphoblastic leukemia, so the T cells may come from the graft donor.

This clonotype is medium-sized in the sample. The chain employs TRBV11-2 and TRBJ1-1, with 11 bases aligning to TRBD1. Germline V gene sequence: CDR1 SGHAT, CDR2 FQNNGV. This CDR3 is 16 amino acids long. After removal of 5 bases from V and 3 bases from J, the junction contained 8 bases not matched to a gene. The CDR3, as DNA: TGTGCCAGCAGCCCAGGACAGGGGGCGCGAGACACTGAAGCTTTCTTT. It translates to CASSPGQGARDTEAFF.

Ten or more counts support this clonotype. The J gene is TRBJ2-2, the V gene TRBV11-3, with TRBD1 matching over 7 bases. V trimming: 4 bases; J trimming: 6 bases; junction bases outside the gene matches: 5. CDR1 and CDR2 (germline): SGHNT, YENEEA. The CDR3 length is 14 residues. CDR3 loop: CASSSRQGAGELFF. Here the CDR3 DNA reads TGTGCCAGCAGCTCCCGACAGGGCGCCGGGGAGCTGTTTTTT. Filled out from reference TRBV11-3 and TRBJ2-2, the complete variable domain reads EAGVVQSPRYKIIEKKQPVAFWCNPISGHNTLYWYLQNLGQGPELLIRYENEEAVDDSQLPKDRFSAERLKGVDSTLKIQPAELGDSAVYLCASSSRQGAGELFFGEGSRLTVL.

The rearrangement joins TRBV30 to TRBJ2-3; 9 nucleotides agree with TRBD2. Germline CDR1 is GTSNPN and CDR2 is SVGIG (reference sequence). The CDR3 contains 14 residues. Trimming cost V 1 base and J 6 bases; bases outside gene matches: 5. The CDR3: CAWSALAGQDTQYF. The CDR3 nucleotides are TGTGCCTGGAGTGCCCTAGCGGGACAGGATACGCAGTATTTT.

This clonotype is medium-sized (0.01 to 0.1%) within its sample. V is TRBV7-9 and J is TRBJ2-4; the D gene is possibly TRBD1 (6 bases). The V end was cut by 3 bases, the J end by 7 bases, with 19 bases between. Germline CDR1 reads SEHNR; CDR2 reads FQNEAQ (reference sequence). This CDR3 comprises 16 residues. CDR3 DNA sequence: TGTGCCAGCAGCTTTGACTGGACAGCGCTCCCGAACATTCAGTACTTC. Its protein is CASSFDWTALPNIQYF.

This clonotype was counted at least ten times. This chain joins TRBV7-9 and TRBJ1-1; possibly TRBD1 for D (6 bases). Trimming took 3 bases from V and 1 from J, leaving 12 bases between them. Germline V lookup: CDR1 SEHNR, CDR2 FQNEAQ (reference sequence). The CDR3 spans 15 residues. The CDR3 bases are TGTGCCAGCAGCTTCAGGACAGTTACGAACACTGAAGCTTTCTTT. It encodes CASSFRTVTNTEAFF.

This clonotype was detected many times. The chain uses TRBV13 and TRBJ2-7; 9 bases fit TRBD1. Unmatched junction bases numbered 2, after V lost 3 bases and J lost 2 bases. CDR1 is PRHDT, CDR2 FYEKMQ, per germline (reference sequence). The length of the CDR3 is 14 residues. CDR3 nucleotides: TGTGCCAGCAGCTTGGACAGGGGAACCTACGAGCAGTACTTC. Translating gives CASSLDRGTYEQYF.

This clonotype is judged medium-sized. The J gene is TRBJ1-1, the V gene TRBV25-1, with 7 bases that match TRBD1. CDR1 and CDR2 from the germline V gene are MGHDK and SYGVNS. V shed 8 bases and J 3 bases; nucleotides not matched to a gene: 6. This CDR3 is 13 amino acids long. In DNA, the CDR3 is TGTGCCAGCTACAACAGGGGTGACACTGAAGCTTTCTTT. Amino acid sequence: CASYNRGDTEAFF.

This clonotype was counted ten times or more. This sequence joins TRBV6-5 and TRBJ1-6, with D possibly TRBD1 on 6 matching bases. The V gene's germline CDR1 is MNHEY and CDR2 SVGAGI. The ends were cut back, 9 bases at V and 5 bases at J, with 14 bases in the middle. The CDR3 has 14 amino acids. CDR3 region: CASKDSYNNSPLHF. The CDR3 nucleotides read TGTGCCAGTAAGGACAGCTACAATAATTCACCCCTCCACTTT.

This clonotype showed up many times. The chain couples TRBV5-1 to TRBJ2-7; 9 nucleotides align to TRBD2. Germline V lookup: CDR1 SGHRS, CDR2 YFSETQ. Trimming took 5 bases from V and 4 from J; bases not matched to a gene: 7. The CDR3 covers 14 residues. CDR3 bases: TGCGCCAGCAGTGGTAGCGGGAGTTGGTACGAGCAGTACTTC. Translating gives CASSGSGSWYEQYF.

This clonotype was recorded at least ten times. The CDR3 is CASSLATSLEQYF. The CDR3 DNA follows: TGTGCCAGCAGCTTAGCGACTAGCCTCGAGCAGTACTTC. This chain uses TRBV7-9 with TRBJ2-7; 7 nucleotides match TRBD2. The trim removed 0 bases at V and 6 bases at J, leaving 2 bases unmatched. This CDR3 is 13 amino acids long. Germline values: CDR1 SEHNR, CDR2 FQNEAQ (reference sequence).

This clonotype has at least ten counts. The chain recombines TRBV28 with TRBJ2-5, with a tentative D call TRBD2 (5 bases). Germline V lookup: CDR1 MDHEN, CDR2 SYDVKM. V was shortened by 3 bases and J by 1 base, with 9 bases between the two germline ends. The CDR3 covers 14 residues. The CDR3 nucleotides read TGTGCCAGCAGTTTTGGAGGATTCCAAGAGACCCAGTACTTC. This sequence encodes CASSFGGFQETQYF.

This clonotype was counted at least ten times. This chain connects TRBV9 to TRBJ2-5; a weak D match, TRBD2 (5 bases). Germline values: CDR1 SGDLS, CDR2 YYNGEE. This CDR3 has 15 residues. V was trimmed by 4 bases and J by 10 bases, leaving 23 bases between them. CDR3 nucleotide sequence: TGTGCCAGCAGCCCTCGGCGTGCCGAGGGTTTGGGCCAGTACTTC. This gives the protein CASSPRRAEGLGQYF.

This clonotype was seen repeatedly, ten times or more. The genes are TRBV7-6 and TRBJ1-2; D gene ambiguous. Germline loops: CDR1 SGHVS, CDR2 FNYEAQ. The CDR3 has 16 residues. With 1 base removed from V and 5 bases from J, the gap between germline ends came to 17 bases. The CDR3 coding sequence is TGTGCCAGCAGCTTAGGACTTGCGAACGCTCGGTATGGCTACACCTTC. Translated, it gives CASSLGLANARYGYTF.

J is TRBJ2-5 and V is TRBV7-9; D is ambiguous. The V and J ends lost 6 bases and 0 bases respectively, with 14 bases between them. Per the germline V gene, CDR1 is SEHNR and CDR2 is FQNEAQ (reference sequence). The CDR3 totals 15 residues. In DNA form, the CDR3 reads TGTGCCAGCAGTCCGAGGCAGCAGTACCAAGAGACCCAGTACTTC. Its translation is CASSPRQQYQETQYF.

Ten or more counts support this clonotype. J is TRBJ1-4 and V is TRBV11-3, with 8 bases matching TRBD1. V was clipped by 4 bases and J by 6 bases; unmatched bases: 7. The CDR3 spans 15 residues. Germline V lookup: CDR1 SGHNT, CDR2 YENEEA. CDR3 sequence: CASSSFTGGYEKLFF. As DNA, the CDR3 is TGTGCCAGCAGCTCGTTCACAGGGGGGTATGAAAAACTGTTTTTT.

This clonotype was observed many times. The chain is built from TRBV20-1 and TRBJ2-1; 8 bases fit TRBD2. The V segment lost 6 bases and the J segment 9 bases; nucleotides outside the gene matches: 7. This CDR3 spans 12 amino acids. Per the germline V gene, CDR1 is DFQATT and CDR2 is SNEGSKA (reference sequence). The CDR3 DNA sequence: TGCAGTGCAGGGGGACTAGGAACTGAGCAGTTCTTC. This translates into CSAGGLGTEQFF.

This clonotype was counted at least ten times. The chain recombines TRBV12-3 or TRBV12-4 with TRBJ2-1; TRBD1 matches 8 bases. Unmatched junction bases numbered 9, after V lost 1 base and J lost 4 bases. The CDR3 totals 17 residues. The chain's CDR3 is CASSLGAGGAGYNEQFF. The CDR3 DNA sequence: TGTGCCAGCAGTTTAGGGGCAGGGGGCGCCGGGTACAATGAGCAGTTCTTC.

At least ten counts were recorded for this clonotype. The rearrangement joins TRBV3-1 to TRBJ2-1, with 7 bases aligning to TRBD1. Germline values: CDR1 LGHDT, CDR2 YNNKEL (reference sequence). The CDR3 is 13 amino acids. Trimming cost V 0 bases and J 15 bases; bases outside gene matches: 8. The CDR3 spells CASSQDNDRVRFF. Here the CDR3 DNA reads TGTGCCAGCAGCCAAGATAACGACAGGGTTCGGTTCTTC.